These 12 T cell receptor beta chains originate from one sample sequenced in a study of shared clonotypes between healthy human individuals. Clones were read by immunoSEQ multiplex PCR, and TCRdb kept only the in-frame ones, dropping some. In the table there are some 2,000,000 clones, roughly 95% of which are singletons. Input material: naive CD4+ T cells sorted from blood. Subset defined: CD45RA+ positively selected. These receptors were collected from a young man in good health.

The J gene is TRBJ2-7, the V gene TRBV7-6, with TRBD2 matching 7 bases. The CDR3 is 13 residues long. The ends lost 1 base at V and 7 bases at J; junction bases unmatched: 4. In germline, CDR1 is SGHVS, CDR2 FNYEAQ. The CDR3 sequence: CASSLGEGYEQYF. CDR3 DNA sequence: TGTGCCAGCAGCTTAGGGGAGGGTTATGAGCAGTACTTC. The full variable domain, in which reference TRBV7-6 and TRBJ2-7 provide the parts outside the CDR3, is GAGVSQSPRYKVTKRGQDVALRCDPISGHVSLYWYRQALGQGPEFLTYFNYEAQQDKSGLPNDRFSAERPEGSISTLTIQRTEQRDSAMYRCASSLGEGYEQYFGPGTRLTVT.

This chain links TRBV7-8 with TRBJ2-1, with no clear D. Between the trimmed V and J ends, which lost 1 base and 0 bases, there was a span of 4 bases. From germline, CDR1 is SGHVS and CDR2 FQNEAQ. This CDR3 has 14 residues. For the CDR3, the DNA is TGTGCCAGCAGCTTAGGACCCTCCTACAATGAGCAGTTCTTC. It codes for CASSLGPSYNEQFF.

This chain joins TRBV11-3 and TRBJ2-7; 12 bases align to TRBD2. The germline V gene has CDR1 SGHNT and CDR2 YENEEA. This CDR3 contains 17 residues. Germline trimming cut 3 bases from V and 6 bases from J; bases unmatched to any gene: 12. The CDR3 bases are TGTGCCAGCAGCTTCTCTAGCGGGAGGGTATGGAAGGGCGAGCAGTACTTC. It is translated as CASSFSSGRVWKGEQYF.

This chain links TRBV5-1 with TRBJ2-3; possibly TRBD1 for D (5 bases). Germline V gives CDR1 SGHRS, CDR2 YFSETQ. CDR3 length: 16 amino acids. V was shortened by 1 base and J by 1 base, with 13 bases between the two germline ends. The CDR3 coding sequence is TGCGCCAGCAGCTTGAACCCTCTGACAGGCACAGATACGCAGTATTTT. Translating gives CASSLNPLTGTDTQYF. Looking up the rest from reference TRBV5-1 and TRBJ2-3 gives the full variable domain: KAGVTQTPRYLIKTRGQQVTLSCSPISGHRSVSWYQQTPGQGLQFLFEYFSETQRNKGNFPGRFSGRQFSNSRSEMNVSTLELGDSALYLCASSLNPLTGTDTQYFGPGTRLTVL.

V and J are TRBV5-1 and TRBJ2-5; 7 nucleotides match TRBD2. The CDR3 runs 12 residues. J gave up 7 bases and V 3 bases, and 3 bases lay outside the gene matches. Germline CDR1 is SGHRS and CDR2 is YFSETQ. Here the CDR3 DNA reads TGCGCCAGCAGCTGGGGCGGGGGGACCCAGTACTTC. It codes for CASSWGGGTQYF. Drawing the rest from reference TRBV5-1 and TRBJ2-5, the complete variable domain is KAGVTQTPRYLIKTRGQQVTLSCSPISGHRSVSWYQQTPGQGLQFLFEYFSETQRNKGNFPGRFSGRQFSNSRSEMNVSTLELGDSALYLCASSWGGGTQYFGPGTRLLVL.

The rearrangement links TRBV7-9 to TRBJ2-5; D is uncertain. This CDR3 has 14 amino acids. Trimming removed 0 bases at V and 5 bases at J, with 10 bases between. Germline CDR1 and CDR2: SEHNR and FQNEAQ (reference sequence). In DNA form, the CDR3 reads TGTGCCAGCAGCTTAGCGTCCCCCACGGAGACCCAGTACTTC. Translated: CASSLASPTETQYF.

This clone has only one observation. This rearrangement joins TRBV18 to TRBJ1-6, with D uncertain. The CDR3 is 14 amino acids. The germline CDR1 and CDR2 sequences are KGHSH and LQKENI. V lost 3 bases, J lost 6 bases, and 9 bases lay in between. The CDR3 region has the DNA TGTGCCAGCTCACCTGAAAGCCTTAATTCACCCCTCCACTTT. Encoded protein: CASSPESLNSPLHF.

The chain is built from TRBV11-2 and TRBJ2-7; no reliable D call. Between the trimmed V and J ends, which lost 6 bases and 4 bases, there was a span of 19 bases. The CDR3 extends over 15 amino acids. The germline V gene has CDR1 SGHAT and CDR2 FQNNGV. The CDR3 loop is CASRPISAPTYEQYF. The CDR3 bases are TGTGCCAGCAGGCCCATATCTGCACCGACTTACGAGCAGTACTTC.

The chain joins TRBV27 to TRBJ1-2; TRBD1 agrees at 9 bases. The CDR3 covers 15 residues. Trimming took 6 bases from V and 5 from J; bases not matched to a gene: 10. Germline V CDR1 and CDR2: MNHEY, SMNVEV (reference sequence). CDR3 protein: CASRRQGEQGYGYTF. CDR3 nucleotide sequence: TGTGCCAGCAGAAGACAGGGGGAACAAGGGTATGGCTACACCTTC.

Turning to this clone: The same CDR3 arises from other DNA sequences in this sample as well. CDR3 coding DNA: TGTGCCAGCAGTTACTCACGACAGGGATCCACTGAAGCTTTCTTT. Its translation is CASSYSRQGSTEAFF. The chain carries TRBV6-5 and TRBJ1-1, with 7 bases that match TRBD1. Trimming cost V 0 bases and J 4 bases; bases outside gene matches: 5. The CDR3 spans 15 residues. CDR1 is MNHEY, CDR2 SVGAGI, per germline.

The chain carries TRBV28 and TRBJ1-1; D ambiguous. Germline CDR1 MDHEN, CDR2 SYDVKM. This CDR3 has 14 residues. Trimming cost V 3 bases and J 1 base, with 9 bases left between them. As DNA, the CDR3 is TGTGCCAGCAGTTTTGCCGGAGGGAACACTGAAGCTTTCTTT. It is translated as CASSFAGGNTEAFF.

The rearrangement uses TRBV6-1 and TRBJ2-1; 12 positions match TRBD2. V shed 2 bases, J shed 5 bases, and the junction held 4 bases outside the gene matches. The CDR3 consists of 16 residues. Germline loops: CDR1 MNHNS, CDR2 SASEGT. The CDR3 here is CASSEIGLAGNNEQFF. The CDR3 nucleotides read TGTGCCAGCAGTGAAATCGGACTAGCGGGGAACAATGAGCAGTTCTTC.